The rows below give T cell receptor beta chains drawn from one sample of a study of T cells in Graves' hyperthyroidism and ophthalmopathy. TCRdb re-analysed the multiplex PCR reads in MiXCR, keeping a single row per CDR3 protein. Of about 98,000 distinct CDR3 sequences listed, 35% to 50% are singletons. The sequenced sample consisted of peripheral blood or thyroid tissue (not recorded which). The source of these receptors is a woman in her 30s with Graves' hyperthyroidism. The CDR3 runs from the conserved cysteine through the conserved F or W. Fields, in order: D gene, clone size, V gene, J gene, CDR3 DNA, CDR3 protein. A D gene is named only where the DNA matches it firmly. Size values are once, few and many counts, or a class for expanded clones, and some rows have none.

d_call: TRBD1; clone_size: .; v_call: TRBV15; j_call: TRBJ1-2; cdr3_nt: TGTGCCACCAGCAGCGTCGGGACAGAATATGGCTACACCTTC; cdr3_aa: CATSSVGTEYGYTF
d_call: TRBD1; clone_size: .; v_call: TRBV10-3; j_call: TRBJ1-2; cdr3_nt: TGTGCCATCAGCAAAGACAGGGGGGACAGGCTCTATGGCTACACCTTC; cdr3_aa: CAISKDRGDRLYGYTF
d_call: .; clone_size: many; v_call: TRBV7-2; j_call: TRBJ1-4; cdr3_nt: TGTGCCAGCAGCTTGAGGTCAGGGGCGAATGAAAAACTGTTTTTT; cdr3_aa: CASSLRSGANEKLFF
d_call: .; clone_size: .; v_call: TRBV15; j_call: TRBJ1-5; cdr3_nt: TGTGCCACCAGCAGCCGCGACGGGAATCAGCCCCAGCATTTT; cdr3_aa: CATSSRDGNQPQHF
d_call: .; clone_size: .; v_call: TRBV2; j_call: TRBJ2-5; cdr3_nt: TGTGCCAGCAGTGAACAGGGGAGTGCAGAGACCCAGTACTTC; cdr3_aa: CASSEQGSAETQYF
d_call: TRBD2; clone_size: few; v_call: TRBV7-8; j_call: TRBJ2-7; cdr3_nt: TGTGCCAGCAGAGGGACTAGCGGGACACGCGAGCAGTACTTC; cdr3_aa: CASRGTSGTREQYF
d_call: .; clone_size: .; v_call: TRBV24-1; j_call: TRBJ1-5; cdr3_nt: TGTGCCACCAGTGCTAGAGTCCGTACCTGGGGAAATCAGCCCCAGCATTTT; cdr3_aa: CATSARVRTWGNQPQHF
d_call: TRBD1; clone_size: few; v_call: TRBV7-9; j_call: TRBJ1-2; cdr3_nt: TGTGCCAGCAGCTCCACAGGGGAGGCTGGCTACACCTTC; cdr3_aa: CASSSTGEAGYTF
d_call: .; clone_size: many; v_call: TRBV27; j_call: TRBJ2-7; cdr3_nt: TGTGCCAGCAGTTTAAAAGCGTGGACCTACGAGCAGTACTTC; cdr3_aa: CASSLKAWTYEQYF
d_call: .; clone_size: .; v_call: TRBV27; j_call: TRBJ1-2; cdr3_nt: TGTGCCAGCAGTTCGGAGGGGAACTATGGCTACACCTTC; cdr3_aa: CASSSEGNYGYTF
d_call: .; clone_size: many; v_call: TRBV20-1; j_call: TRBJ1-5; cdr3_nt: TGCAGTGCTAAAATTCCGGGAGCTGGCAATCAGCCCCAGCATTTT; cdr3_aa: CSAKIPGAGNQPQHF
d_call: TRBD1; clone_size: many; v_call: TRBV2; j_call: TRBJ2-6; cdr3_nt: TGTGCCAGCAGTGTAGACAGGGGCAACGTCCTGACTTTC; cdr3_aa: CASSVDRGNVLTF
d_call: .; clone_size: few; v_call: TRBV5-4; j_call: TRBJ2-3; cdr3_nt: TGTGCCAGCAGCCAAGGGAACGTTCACCTTACAGATACGCAGTATTTT; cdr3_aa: CASSQGNVHLTDTQYF
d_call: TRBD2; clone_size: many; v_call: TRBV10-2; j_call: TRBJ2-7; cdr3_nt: TGCGCCAGCAGTGTCCTAGCGGGAGAAGAAGAGCAGTACTTC; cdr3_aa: CASSVLAGEEEQYF
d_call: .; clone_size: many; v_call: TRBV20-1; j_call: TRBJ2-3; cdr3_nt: TGCAGTGCCACGCTCCCTTACCGGGAAGCAGATACGCAGTATTTT; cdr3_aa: CSATLPYREADTQYF
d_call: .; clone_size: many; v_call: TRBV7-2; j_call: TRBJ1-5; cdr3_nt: TGTGCCAGCAGCTTAGCGATAGGAGTGAATCAGCCCCAGCATTTT; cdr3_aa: CASSLAIGVNQPQHF
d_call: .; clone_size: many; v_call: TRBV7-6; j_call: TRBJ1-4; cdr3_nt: TGTGCCAGCAGCTTCGGAGGGGGAAATGAAAAACTGTTTTTT; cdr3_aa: CASSFGGGNEKLFF
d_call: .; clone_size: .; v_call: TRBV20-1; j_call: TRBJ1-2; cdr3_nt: TGCAGTGCTAGCAAGGCGGACTCAGGGAACTATGGCTACACCTTC; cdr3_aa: CSASKADSGNYGYTF
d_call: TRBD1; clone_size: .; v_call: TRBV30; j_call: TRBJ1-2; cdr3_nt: TGTGCCTGGAGGGGACAGGTGGTGGGGGGCTGCACCTTC; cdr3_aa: CAWRGQVVGGCTF
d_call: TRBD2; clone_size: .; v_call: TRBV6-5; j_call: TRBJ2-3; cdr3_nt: TGTGCCAGCAGTTCTGGACTAGCGGGAGTAAGGACAGATACGCAGTATTTT; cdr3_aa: CASSSGLAGVRTDTQYF
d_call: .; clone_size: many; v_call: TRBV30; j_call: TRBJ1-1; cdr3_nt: TGTGCCTGGATTGGGGGAGAAGCTTTCTTT; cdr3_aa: CAWIGGEAFF
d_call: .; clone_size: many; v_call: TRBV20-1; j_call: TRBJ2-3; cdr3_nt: TGCAGTGCCCAGAGTGGGGACCCCCTAGATACGCAGTATTTT; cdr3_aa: CSAQSGDPLDTQYF
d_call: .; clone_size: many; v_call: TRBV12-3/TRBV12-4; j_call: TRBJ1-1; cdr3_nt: TGTGCCAGCAGTCCCCTTGGGAGGAACACTGAAGCTTTCTTT; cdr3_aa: CASSPLGRNTEAFF
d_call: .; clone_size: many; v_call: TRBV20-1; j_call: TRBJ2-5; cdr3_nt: TGCAGTGCTAGTAGACAGGTCCTGGAGACCCAGTACTTC; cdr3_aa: CSASRQVLETQYF
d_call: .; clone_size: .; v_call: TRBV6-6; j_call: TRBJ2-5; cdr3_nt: TGTGCCACCTACAGAGGAGAGACCCAGTACTTC; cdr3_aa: CATYRGETQYF
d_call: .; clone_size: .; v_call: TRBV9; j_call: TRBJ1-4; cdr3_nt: TGTGCCAGCAGCGCACGACTGAGACAAGGGGAAAAACTGTTTTTT; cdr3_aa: CASSARLRQGEKLFF
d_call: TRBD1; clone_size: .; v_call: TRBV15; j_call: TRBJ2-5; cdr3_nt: TGTGCCACCACGGTAGACAGGGGAGCGCAGTACTTC; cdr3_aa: CATTVDRGAQYF
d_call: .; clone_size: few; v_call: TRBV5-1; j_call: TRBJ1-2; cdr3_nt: TGCGCCAGCAACGTGACGGGGGGCAAAAGCTATGGCTACACCTTC; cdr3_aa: CASNVTGGKSYGYTF
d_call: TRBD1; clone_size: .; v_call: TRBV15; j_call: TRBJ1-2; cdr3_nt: TGTGCCACCAGCCGCGAGACAGGGAACCTTTCTCCTGGCGGCTACACCTTC; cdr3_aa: CATSRETGNLSPGGYTF
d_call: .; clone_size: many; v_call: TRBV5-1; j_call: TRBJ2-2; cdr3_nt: TGCGCCAGCAGTCCTGGCGGGCCCGGGGAGCTGTTTTTT; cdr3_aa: CASSPGGPGELFF
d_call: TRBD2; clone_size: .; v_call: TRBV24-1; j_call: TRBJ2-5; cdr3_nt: TGTGCCACCAGTGATACTAGCGGGAGAGAGACCCAGTACTTC; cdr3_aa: CATSDTSGRETQYF
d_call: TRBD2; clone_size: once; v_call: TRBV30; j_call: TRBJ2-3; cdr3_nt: TGTGCCTGGAGTTTGGGAGGGAGCACAGATACGCAGTATTTT; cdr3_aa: CAWSLGGSTDTQYF
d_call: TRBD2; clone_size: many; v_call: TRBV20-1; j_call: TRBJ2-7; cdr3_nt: TGCAGTGCTAGGGGAGGGCTAGCTGGGTACTTC; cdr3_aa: CSARGGLAGYF
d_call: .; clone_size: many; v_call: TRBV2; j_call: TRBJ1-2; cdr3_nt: TGTGCCAGCAGTGAAGATTTCGGGGTCCGGGGAGGCTACACCTTC; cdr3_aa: CASSEDFGVRGGYTF
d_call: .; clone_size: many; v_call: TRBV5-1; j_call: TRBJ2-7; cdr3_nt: TGCGCCAGCAGCTTGGAAGGTTGGGCTGCGCGGCAGTACTTC; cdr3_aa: CASSLEGWAARQYF
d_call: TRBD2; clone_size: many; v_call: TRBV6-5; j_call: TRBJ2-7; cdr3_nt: TGTGCCAGCAGCATTAGCGGGTTTTTCTCCTACGAGCAGTACTTC; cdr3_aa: CASSISGFFSYEQYF
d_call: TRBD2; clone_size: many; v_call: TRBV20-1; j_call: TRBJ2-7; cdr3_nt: TGCAGTGCTAGAGAACGAACTAGCGGGCGCCCCGAGGACGAGCAGTACTTC; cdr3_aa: CSARERTSGRPEDEQYF
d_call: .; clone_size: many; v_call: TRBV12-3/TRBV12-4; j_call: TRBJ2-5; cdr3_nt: TGTGCCAGCAGTTTAGGTCCGGCAGCCCAAGAGACCCAGTACTTC; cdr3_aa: CASSLGPAAQETQYF
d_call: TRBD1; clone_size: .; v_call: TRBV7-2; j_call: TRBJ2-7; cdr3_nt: TGTGCCAGCAGCCGACAGGGTGGAGAGCAGTACTTC; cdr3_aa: CASSRQGGEQYF
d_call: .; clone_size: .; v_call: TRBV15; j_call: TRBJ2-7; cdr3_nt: TGTGCCACCAGCAGCTTGGGACGGACCTACGAGCAGTACTTC; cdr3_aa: CATSSLGRTYEQYF
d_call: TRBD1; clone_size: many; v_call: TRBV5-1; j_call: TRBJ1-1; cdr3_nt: TGCGCCAGCAGCTTGAGGTACCGGACAGGGAGGACTGAAGCTTTCTTT; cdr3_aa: CASSLRYRTGRTEAFF
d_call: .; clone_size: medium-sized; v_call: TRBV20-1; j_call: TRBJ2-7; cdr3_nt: TGCAGTGCTTCCGACCTCTACGAGCAGTACTTC; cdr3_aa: CSASDLYEQYF
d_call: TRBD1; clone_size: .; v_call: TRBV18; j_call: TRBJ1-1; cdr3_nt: TGTGCCAACTCAACCCCAGAAGACAGGGGTAACACTGAAGCTTTCTTT; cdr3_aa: CANSTPEDRGNTEAFF
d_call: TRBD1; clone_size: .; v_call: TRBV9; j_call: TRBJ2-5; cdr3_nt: TGTGCCAGCAGCCATACCAGGGGGCTGGAGGGGTACCAAGAGACCCAGTACTTC; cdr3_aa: CASSHTRGLEGYQETQYF
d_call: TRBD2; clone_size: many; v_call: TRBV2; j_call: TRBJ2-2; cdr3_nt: TGTGCCAGCCACTCCGGCCTAGCGGATACCATCGTCGGGGAGCTGTTTTTT; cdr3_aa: CASHSGLADTIVGELFF
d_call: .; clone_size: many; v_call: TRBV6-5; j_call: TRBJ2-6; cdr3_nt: TGTGCCAGCAAGGCAGGATCCTACTCTGGGGCCAACGTCCTGACTTTC; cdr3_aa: CASKAGSYSGANVLTF
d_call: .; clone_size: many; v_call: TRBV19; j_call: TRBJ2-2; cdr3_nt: TGTGCCAGTACCCCCCAGGTCGGGGAGCTGTTTTTT; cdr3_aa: CASTPQVGELFF
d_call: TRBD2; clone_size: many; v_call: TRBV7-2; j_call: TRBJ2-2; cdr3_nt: TGTGCCAGCAGCCTTAGCGGGGACATGGAGCTGTTTTTT; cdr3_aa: CASSLSGDMELFF
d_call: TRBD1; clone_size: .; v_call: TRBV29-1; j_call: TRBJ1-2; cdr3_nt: TGCAGCGTTCCGGGACAGAGCGCTTTCTATGGCTACACCTTC; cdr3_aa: CSVPGQSAFYGYTF
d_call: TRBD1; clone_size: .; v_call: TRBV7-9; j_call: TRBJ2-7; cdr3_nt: TGTGCCAGCAGACCCGTCGGGACAGACGAACACCGGGGAGCTGGTGAGCAGTACTTC; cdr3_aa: CASRPVGTDEHRGAGEQYF
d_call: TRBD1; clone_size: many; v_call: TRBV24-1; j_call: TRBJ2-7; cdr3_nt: TGTGCCACCATGGGGGACAGGTCCTACGAGCAGTACTTC; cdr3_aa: CATMGDRSYEQYF
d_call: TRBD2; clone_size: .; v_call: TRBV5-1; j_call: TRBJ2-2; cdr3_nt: TGCGCCAGCAGACGAACCAGTAGCGGGACTGCTCTCACCGGGGAGCTGTTTTTT; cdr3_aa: CASRRTSSGTALTGELFF
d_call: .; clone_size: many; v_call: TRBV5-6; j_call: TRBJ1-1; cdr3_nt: TGTGCCAGCAGCTTGGCCTGGGGCGACACTGAAGCTTTCTTT; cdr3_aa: CASSLAWGDTEAFF
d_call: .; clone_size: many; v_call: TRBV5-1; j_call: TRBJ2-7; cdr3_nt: TGCGCCAGCAGCCCCCGGCAGGGTCGCTCCTACGAGCAGTACTTC; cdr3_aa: CASSPRQGRSYEQYF
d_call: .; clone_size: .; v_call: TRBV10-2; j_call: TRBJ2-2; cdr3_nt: TGCGCCAGCAGGGTCGGGACACCCAACACCGGGGAGCTGTTTTTT; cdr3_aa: CASRVGTPNTGELFF
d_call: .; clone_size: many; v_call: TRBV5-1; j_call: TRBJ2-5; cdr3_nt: TGCGCCAGCAGCCCCGACCAAGAGACCCAGTACTTC; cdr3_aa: CASSPDQETQYF